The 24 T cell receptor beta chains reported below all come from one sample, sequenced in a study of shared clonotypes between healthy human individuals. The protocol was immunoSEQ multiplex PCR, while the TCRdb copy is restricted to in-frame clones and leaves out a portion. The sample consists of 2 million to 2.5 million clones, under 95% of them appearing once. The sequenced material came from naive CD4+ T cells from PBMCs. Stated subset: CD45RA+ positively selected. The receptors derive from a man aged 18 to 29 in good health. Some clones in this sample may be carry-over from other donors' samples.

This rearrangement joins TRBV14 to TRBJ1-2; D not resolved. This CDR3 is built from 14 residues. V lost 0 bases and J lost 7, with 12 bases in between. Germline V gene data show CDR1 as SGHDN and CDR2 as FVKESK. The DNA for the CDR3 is TGTGCCAGCAGCCAAGATCGGGGTGTAGGTGGCTACACCTTC. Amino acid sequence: CASSQDRGVGGYTF. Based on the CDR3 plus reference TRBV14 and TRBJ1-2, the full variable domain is EAGVTQFPSHSVIEKGQTVTLRCDPISGHDNLYWYRRVMGKEIKFLLHFVKESKQDESGMPNNRFLAERTGGTYSTLKVQPAELEDSGVYFCASSQDRGVGGYTFGSGTRLTVV.

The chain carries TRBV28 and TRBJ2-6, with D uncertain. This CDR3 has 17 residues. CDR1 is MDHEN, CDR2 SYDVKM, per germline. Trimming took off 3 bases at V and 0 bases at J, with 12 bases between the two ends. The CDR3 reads CASSFSGRPSGANVLTF. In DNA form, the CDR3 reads TGTGCCAGCAGTTTTTCGGGCAGGCCCTCTGGGGCCAACGTCCTGACTTTC.

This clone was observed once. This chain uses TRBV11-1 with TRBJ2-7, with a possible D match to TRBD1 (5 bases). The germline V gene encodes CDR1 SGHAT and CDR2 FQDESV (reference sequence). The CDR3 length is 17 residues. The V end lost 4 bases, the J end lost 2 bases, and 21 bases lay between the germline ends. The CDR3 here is CASSSTVRAQGTYEQYF. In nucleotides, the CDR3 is TGTGCCAGCAGCTCTACTGTCCGGGCCCAGGGCACCTACGAGCAGTACTTC. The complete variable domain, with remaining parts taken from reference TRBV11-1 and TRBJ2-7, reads EAEVAQSPRYKITEKSQAVAFWCDPISGHATLYWYRQILGQGPELLVQFQDESVVDDSQLPKDRFSAERLKGVDSTLKIQPAELGDSAMYLCASSSTVRAQGTYEQYFGPGTRLTVT.

CDR3 DNA: TGTGCCTGGGGGTGGGGGTTCACAGATACGCAGTATTTT. This encodes CAWGWGFTDTQYF. V is TRBV30 and J is TRBJ2-3; TRBD1 or TRBD2 may be the D gene (5 bases each). The CDR3 is 13 amino acids. Germline V gene data show CDR1 as GTSNPN and CDR2 as SVGIG (reference sequence). Trimming took 5 bases from V and 2 from J, leaving 11 bases between them.

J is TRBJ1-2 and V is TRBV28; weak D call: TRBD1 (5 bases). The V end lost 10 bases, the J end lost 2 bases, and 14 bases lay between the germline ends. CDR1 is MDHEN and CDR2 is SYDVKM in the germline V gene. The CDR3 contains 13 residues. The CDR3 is CATLGGANYGYTF. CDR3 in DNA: TGTGCCACCCTAGGAGGGGCGAACTATGGCTACACCTTC.

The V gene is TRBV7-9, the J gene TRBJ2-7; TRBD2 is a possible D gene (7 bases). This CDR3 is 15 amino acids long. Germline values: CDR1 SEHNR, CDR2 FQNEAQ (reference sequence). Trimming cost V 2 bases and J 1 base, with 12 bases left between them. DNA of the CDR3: TGTGCCAGCAGCTTACGGGGGGCTCGATCCTACGAGCAGTACTTC. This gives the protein CASSLRGARSYEQYF. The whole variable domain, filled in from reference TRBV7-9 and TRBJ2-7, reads DTGVSQNPRHKITKRGQNVTFRCDPISEHNRLYWYRQTLGQGPEFLTYFQNEAQLEKSRLLSDRFSAERPKGSFSTLEIQRTEQGDSAMYLCASSLRGARSYEQYFGPGTRLTVT.

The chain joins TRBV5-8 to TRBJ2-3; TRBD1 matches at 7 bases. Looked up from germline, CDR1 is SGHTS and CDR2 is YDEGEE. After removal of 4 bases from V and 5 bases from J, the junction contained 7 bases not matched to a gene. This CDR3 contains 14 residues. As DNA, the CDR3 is TGTGCCAGCAGCCGAACAGGGGTCGGAGATACGCAGTATTTT. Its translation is CASSRTGVGDTQYF.

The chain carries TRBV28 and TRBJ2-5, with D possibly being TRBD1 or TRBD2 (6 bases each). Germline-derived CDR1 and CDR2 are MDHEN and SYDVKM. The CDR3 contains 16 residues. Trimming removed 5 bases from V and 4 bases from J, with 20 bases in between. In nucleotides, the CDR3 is TGTGCCAGCAGTCGTTGGGTGGGGGGCGTAGGAGAGACCCAGTACTTC. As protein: CASSRWVGGVGETQYF.

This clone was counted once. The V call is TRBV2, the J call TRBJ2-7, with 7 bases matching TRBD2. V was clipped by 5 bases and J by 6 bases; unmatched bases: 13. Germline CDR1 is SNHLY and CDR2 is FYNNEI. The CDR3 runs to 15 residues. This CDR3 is CASSLGLITRSEQYF. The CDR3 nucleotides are TGTGCCAGCAGTCTGGGACTAATCACGCGATCCGAGCAGTACTTC.

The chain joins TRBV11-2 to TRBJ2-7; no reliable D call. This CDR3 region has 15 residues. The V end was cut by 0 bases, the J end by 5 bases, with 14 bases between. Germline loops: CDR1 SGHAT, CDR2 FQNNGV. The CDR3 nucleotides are TGTGCCAGCAGCTTAGATCGGATCACGAGCGACGAGCAGTACTTC. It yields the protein CASSLDRITSDEQYF.

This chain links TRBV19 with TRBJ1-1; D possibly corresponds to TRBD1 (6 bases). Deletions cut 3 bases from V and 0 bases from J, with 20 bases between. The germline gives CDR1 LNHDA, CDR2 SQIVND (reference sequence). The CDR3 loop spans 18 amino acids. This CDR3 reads CASSIGGQWTLMNTEAFF. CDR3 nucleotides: TGTGCCAGTAGTATTGGGGGACAATGGACGCTTATGAACACTGAAGCTTTCTTT.

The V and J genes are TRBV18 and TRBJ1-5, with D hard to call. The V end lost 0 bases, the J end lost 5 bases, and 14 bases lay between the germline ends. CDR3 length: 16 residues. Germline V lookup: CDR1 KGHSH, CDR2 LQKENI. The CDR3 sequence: CASSPPGERDDQPQHF. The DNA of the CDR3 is TGTGCCAGCTCACCACCTGGGGAGAGAGACGATCAGCCCCAGCATTTT.

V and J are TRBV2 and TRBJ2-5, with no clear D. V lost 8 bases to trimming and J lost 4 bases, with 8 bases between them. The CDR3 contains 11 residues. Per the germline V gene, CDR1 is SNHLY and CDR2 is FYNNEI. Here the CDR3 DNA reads TGTGCCAGCGGGGTACTAGAGACCCAGTACTTC. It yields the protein CASGVLETQYF. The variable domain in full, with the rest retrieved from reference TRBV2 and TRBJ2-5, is EPEVTQTPSHQVTQMGQEVILRCVPISNHLYFYWYRQILGQKVEFLVSFYNNEISEKSEIFDDQFSVERPDGSNFTLKIRSTKLEDSAMYFCASGVLETQYFGPGTRLLVL.

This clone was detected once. In nucleotides, the CDR3 is TGCGCCAGCAGCCTGGGGGTTGGAGACCCTTCGAACACTGAAGCTTTCTTT. Its protein product is CASSLGVGDPSNTEAFF. The chain couples TRBV5-1 to TRBJ1-1; TRBD1 is a possible D gene (5 bases). This CDR3 has 17 residues. Trimming took 4 bases from V and 1 from J, leaving 20 bases between them. Germline values: CDR1 SGHRS, CDR2 YFSETQ.

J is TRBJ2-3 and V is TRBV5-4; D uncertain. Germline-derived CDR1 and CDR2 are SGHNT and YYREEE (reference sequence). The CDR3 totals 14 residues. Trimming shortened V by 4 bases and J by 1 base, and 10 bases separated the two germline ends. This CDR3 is CASSQVHRTDTQYF. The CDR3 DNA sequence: TGTGCCAGCAGCCAGGTCCACCGCACAGATACGCAGTATTTT.

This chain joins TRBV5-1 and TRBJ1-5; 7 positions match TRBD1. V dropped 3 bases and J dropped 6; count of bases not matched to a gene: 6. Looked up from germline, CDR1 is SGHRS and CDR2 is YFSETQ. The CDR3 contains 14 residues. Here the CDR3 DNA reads TGCGCCAGCAGCTCGTCAGGGGGAACTCAGCCCCAGCATTTT. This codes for CASSSSGGTQPQHF.

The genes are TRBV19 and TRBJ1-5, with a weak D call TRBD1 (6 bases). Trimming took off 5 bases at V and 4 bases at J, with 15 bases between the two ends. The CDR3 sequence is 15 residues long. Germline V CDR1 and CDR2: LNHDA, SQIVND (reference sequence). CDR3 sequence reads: CASSLGTLENQPQHF. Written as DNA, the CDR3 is TGTGCCAGTAGTCTGGGGACACTAGAAAATCAGCCCCAGCATTTT.

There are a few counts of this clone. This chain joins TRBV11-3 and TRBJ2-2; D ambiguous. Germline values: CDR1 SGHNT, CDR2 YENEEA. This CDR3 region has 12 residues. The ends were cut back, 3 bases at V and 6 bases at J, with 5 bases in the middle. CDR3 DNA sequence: TGTGCCAGCAGCTTCGTGGCCGGGGAGCTGTTTTTT. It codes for CASSFVAGELFF.

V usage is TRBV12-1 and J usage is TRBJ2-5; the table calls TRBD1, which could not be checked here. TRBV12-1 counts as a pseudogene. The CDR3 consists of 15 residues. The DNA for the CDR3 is TGTGCCAGCAGCTACGGACAGGTCTGGGTGGAGACCCAGTACTTC. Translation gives CASSYGQVWVETQYF.

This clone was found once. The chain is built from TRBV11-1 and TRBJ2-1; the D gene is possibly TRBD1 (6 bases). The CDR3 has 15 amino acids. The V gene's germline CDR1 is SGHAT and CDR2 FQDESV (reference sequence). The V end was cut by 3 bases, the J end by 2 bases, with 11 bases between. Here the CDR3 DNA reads TGTGCCAGCAGCTTTAAACAGGGTACCTACAATGAGCAGTTCTTC. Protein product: CASSFKQGTYNEQFF.

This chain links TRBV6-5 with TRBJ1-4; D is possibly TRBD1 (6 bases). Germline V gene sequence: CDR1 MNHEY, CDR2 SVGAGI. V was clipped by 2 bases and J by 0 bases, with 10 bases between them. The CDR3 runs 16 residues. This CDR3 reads CASSYRWTATNEKLFF. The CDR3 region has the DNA TGTGCCAGCAGTTACCGGTGGACAGCAACTAATGAAAAACTGTTTTTT.

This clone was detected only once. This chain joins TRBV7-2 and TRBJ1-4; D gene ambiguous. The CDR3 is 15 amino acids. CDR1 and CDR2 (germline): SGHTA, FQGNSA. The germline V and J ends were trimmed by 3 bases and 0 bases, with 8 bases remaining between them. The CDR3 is CASSFQPTTNEKLFF. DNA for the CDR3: TGTGCCAGCAGCTTCCAACCAACAACTAATGAAAAACTGTTTTTT. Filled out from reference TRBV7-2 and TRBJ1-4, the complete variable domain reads GAGVSQSPSNKVTEKGKDVELRCDPISGHTALYWYRQSLGQGLEFLIYFQGNSAPDKSGLPSDRFSAERTGGSVSTLTIQRTQQEDSAVYLCASSFQPTTNEKLFFGSGTQLSVL.

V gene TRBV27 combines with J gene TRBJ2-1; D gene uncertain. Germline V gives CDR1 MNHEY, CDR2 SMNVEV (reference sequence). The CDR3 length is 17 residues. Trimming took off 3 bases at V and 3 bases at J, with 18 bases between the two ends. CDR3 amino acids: CASSFRVRRANYNEQFF. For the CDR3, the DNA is TGTGCCAGCAGTTTTCGAGTGAGAAGAGCGAACTACAATGAGCAGTTCTTC.

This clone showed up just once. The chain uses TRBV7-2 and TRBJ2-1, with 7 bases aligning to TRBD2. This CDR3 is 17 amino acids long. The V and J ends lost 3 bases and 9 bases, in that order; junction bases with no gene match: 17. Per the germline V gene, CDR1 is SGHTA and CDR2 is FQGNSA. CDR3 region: CASSLAAQRDINPEQFF. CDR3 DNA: TGTGCCAGCAGCTTGGCAGCCCAGCGGGATATAAACCCTGAGCAGTTCTTC.